A single sample is the source of the 17 T cell receptor beta chains below, sequenced in a study of CD8 T cells in Susac syndrome. Roughly 0.45 to 1 ug RNA was reverse transcribed with random hexamers. Each CDR3 protein gets one entry after TCRdb re-called the immunoSEQ multiplex PCR reads with MiXCR. The table includes hundreds of thousands of distinct CDR3 sequences, almost 97% detected once. The sample was CD4+ T cells from PBMCs. Receptor source: a human donor with Susac syndrome.

The chain employs TRBV10-3 and TRBJ1-1; D gene unclear. The germline CDR1 and CDR2 sequences are ENHRY and SYGVKD. V lost 6 bases to trimming and J lost 3 bases, with 14 bases between them. This CDR3 comprises 14 residues. The CDR3 DNA follows: TGTGCCATCAGCGGACGGTTGGGCGACACTGAAGCTTTCTTT. This sequence encodes CAISGRLGDTEAFF.

The chain employs TRBV29-1 and TRBJ2-5, with D possibly being TRBD2 (5 bases). This CDR3 has 12 residues. V was clipped by 7 bases and J by 5 bases, with 14 bases between them. The V gene's germline CDR1 is SQVTM and CDR2 ANQGSEA. The CDR3 coding sequence is TGCAGCGCCTCGTCCAGGAGGGAGACCCAGTACTTC. It is translated as CSASSRRETQYF.

The chain joins TRBV4-1 to TRBJ2-7; the match to TRBD1 covers 9 bases. V gave up 4 bases and J gave up 5 bases; unmatched junction bases: 12. From germline, CDR1 is MGHRA and CDR2 YSYEKL. The CDR3 loop spans 16 amino acids. The chain's CDR3 is CASSLRGRDRVNEQYF. The CDR3 region has the DNA TGCGCCAGCAGCCTCCGGGGGCGGGACAGGGTGAACGAGCAGTACTTC.

V and J are TRBV9 and TRBJ2-6; D is unclear. The CDR3 covers 15 residues. Germline V gene data show CDR1 as SGDLS and CDR2 as YYNGEE. V shed 1 base and J shed 2 bases, with 7 bases lying between them. CDR3 in amino acids: CASSVFSAGANVLTF. In nucleotides, the CDR3 is TGTGCCAGCAGCGTATTTTCGGCTGGGGCCAACGTCCTGACTTTC.

This chain connects TRBV7-2 to TRBJ2-5, with TRBD2 identical over 8 bases. V trimming: 5 bases; J trimming: 10 bases; junction bases outside the gene matches: 12. This CDR3 comprises 14 residues. Per germline, CDR1 SGHTA and CDR2 FQGNSA. DNA for the CDR3: TGTGCCAGCAGCCCGGGGGGGGCTACGAGCGGCCAGTACTTC. This gives the protein CASSPGGATSGQYF. The variable domain in full, completed from reference TRBV7-2 and TRBJ2-5, reads GAGVSQSPSNKVTEKGKDVELRCDPISGHTALYWYRQSLGQGLEFLIYFQGNSAPDKSGLPSDRFSAERTGGSVSTLTIQRTQQEDSAVYLCASSPGGATSGQYFGPGTRLLVL.

This clonotype was observed once. CDR3 region: CASSPPGNTETQYF. The CDR3 DNA sequence: TGTGCCAGCTCACCACCGGGCAACACGGAGACCCAGTACTTC. The chain couples TRBV18 to TRBJ2-5; D unclear. Trimming left V 0 bases short and J 5 bases short, with 10 bases between. The CDR3 spans 14 residues. The V gene's germline CDR1 is KGHSH and CDR2 LQKENI.

The J gene is TRBJ2-1, the V gene TRBV5-1, with D possibly TRBD2 on 5 matching bases. Trimming removed 4 bases from V and 3 bases from J, with 20 bases in between. There are 17 residues in the CDR3. Germline CDR1 SGHRS, CDR2 YFSETQ. The CDR3: CASSAPPDSGVYNEQFF. The CDR3, as DNA: TGCGCCAGCAGCGCGCCCCCGGACTCCGGGGTCTACAATGAGCAGTTCTTC.

V is TRBV12-3 or TRBV12-4 and J is TRBJ2-4; 10 bases align to TRBD1. V gave up 5 bases and J gave up 4 bases; unmatched junction bases: 2. The CDR3 length is 14 residues. The CDR3 spells CASSPGQGKNIQYF. For the CDR3, the DNA is TGTGCCAGCAGTCCGGGACAGGGGAAAAACATTCAGTACTTC.

This clonotype was counted a single time. The chain is built from TRBV30 and TRBJ1-2, with D possibly TRBD1 on 5 matching bases. Per the germline V gene, CDR1 is GTSNPN and CDR2 is SVGIG (reference sequence). With 3 bases removed from V and 10 bases from J, the gap between germline ends came to 18 bases. The CDR3 totals 13 residues. CDR3 sequence reads: CAWRTFLDSNYTF. CDR3 sequence (DNA): TGTGCCTGGAGAACATTTTTAGACAGTAACTACACCTTC.

V is TRBV18 and J is TRBJ1-1; possible D gene TRBD1, 6 bases. The CDR3 runs to 13 residues. Between the trimmed V and J ends, which lost 0 bases and 11 bases, there was a span of 13 bases. Per germline, CDR1 KGHSH and CDR2 LQKENI. The CDR3 here is CASSPPMGALAFF. The CDR3, as DNA: TGTGCCAGCTCACCACCGATGGGGGCGCTGGCTTTCTTT.

The gene calls are TRBV20-1 and TRBJ1-1; D might be TRBD1 (5 bases). Trimming took off 6 bases at V and 8 bases at J, with 13 bases between the two ends. CDR1 and CDR2 (germline): DFQATT, SNEGSKA (reference sequence). The CDR3 runs to 11 residues. Here the CDR3 reads CSARRGFEAFF. In DNA form, the CDR3 reads TGCAGTGCCCGAAGGGGCTTCGAAGCTTTCTTT.

This chain uses TRBV28 with TRBJ2-7; unclear D gene. Deletions cut 6 bases from V and 5 bases from J, with 8 bases between. Germline CDR1 reads MDHEN; CDR2 reads SYDVKM. CDR3 size: 11 residues. CDR3 loop: CASRDLDEQYF. The CDR3 DNA reads TGTGCCAGCAGGGACCTTGACGAGCAGTACTTC.

This clonotype has only one observation. This chain links TRBV6-5 with TRBJ1-5; 10 nucleotides line up with TRBD1. The J segment lost 5 bases and the V segment lost 6 bases, leaving 4 bases of the junction unmatched. CDR3 length: 14 residues. Looked up from germline, CDR1 is MNHEY and CDR2 is SVGAGI. This CDR3 reads CASSRGQGDQPQHF. In DNA, the CDR3 is TGTGCCAGCAGCCGAGGACAGGGGGATCAGCCCCAGCATTTT.

J is TRBJ2-3 and V is TRBV9; 14 positions agree with TRBD2. The germline gives CDR1 SGDLS, CDR2 YYNGEE. CDR3 length equals 18 residues. The V and J ends lost 3 bases and 2 bases, in that order; junction bases with no gene match: 8. This chain's CDR3 is CASSGGLAGVPDTDTQYF. CDR3 in DNA: TGTGCCAGCAGCGGGGGACTAGCGGGAGTTCCCGACACAGATACGCAGTATTTT. Variable domain in full (rest from reference TRBV9 and TRBJ2-3): DSGVTQTPKHLITATGQRVTLRCSPRSGDLSVYWYQQSLDQGLQFLIQYYNGEERAKGNILERFSAQQFPDLHSELNLSSLELGDSALYFCASSGGLAGVPDTDTQYFGPGTRLTVL.

The chain is built from TRBV7-3 and TRBJ2-7, with 10 bases that match TRBD2. The CDR3 covers 16 residues. Trimming cost V 0 bases and J 3 bases; bases outside gene matches: 5. Per the germline V gene, CDR1 is SGHTA and CDR2 is FQGTGA. This CDR3 is CASSLTKASGSYEQYF. The CDR3 DNA reads TGTGCCAGCAGCTTAACGAAGGCTAGCGGGAGCTACGAGCAGTACTTC.

CDR3 DNA sequence: TGTGCCAGCAGTTTAAGGGGGGGCAGGATTGGCTATGGCTACACCTTC. It is translated as CASSLRGGRIGYGYTF. The J gene is TRBJ1-2, the V gene TRBV28, with D perhaps TRBD1 (6 bases). CDR3 length equals 16 residues. With 2 bases removed from V and 4 bases from J, the gap between germline ends came to 17 bases. Looked up from germline, CDR1 is MDHEN and CDR2 is SYDVKM.

The sample holds a few counts of this clonotype. The chain has TRBV5-1 and TRBJ1-5; D ambiguous. Germline V CDR1 and CDR2: SGHRS, YFSETQ. The CDR3 consists of 15 residues. V lost 0 bases and J lost 0, with 7 bases in between. The CDR3 sequence is CASSLDGVSNQPQHF. CDR3 sequence (DNA): TGCGCCAGCAGCTTGGATGGAGTTAGCAATCAGCCCCAGCATTTT.